Below, 30 T cell receptor beta chains from the same sample are listed, as sequenced in a study of T cells in Graves' hyperthyroidism and ophthalmopathy. Amplification of TCR beta CDR3 regions used RNA as the template. The HTBI primer set was used in a first-round RT-PCR of the TCR CDR3. TCRdb reanalysed the multiplex PCR reads using MiXCR and keeps one entry per CDR3 protein. The sample lists 250,000 to 300,000 distinct CDR3 sequences, about 15% occurring once. The source material was blood. The receptors originated from a woman aged 45 to 65 with Graves' hyperthyroidism that later progressed to Graves' ophthalmopathy.

The chain employs TRBV20-1 and TRBJ1-4; the D gene is possibly TRBD1 (6 bases). Trimming stripped 3 bases from V and 7 bases from J, with 18 bases between. The CDR3 covers 15 residues. Germline CDR1 is DFQATT and CDR2 is SNEGSKA (reference sequence). This chain's CDR3 is CSASRGGTFAEKLFF. For the CDR3, the DNA is TGCAGTGCTAGTAGGGGCGGGACATTCGCTGAAAAACTGTTTTTT.

The sample holds many counts of this clonotype. The chain couples TRBV20-1 to TRBJ2-3, with D maybe TRBD2 (6 bases). V was cut by 6 bases and J by 5 bases, with 18 bases left in between. CDR3 length: 14 amino acids. CDR1 and CDR2 (germline): DFQATT, SNEGSKA (reference sequence). CDR3 region: CSASKPEGGDTQYF. CDR3 bases: TGCAGTGCCAGTAAACCGGAGGGTGGAGATACGCAGTATTTT.

This clonotype was seen many times. The chain carries TRBV30 and TRBJ2-7; possibly TRBD1 for D (6 bases). CDR3 length: 15 amino acids. Trimming left V 4 bases short and J 2 bases short, with 18 bases between. Germline-derived CDR1 and CDR2 are GTSNPN and SVGIG (reference sequence). The CDR3 loop is CAWTQGPDFAYEQYF. CDR3 coding DNA: TGTGCCTGGACCCAGGGGCCAGATTTCGCCTACGAGCAGTACTTC.

Ten or more counts support this clonotype. This may come from a read error, since a much larger clone is one base off. The chain couples TRBV28 to TRBJ2-7, with no clear D. With 3 bases removed from V and 3 bases from J, the gap between germline ends came to 3 bases. The germline V gene encodes CDR1 MDHEN and CDR2 SYDVKM. The CDR3 covers 11 residues. The CDR3, as DNA: TGTGCCAGCAGTTTTCGCTACGAGCAGTACTTC. The encoded protein is CASSFRYEQYF.

The genes are TRBV5-5 and TRBJ1-3; D call uncertain. The CDR3 covers 14 residues. Germline loops: CDR1 SGHKS, CDR2 YYEKEE (reference sequence). The V end lost 1 base, the J end lost 4 bases, and 9 bases lay between the germline ends. The CDR3 DNA is TGTGCCAGCAGCTTGTATGGCCCCGGAAACACCATATATTTT. Translating gives CASSLYGPGNTIYF.

A few counts support this clonotype. CDR3 region: CASSFGGRGSGANVLTF. CDR3 nucleotide sequence: TGTGCCAGCAGTTTTGGGGGAAGGGGCTCTGGGGCCAACGTCCTGACTTTC. V is TRBV13 and J is TRBJ2-6; possibly TRBD1 or TRBD2 for D (5 bases each). Deletions cut 6 bases from V and 0 bases from J, with 15 bases between. Germline V gene sequence: CDR1 PRHDT, CDR2 FYEKMQ (reference sequence). The CDR3 length is 17 residues.

Many counts were recorded for this clonotype. V is TRBV5-8 and J is TRBJ2-5, with TRBD2 identical over 11 bases. Trimming at V came to 4 bases and at J to 0 bases, leaving 5 bases not matched to a gene. Germline V gives CDR1 SGHTS, CDR2 YDEGEE. This CDR3 contains 16 residues. The CDR3 DNA is TGTGCCAGCAGCCCAGGGACTAGCGGCTACCAAGAGACCCAGTACTTC. Amino acids: CASSPGTSGYQETQYF.

This clonotype was detected only a few times. This chain joins TRBV6-1 and TRBJ1-5, with D hard to call. CDR1 MNHNS and CDR2 SASEGT come from the germline V gene. The ends were cut back, 7 bases at V and 4 bases at J, with 11 bases in the middle. This CDR3 is built from 13 residues. The CDR3 is CASKEGLNQPQHF. CDR3 nucleotides: TGTGCCAGCAAGGAGGGTCTAAATCAGCCCCAGCATTTT.

The chain links TRBV7-9 to TRBJ2-5; tentatively, D is TRBD1 (6 bases). With 1 base removed from V and 4 bases from J, the gap between germline ends came to 13 bases. The CDR3 extends over 15 amino acids. Germline assignment: CDR1 SEHNR and CDR2 FQNEAQ (reference sequence). The CDR3 here is CASSLVWGLRETQYF. The CDR3 DNA reads as TGTGCCAGCAGCTTAGTGTGGGGGCTTCGAGAGACCCAGTACTTC. Looking up the rest from reference TRBV7-9 and TRBJ2-5 gives the full variable domain: DTGVSQNPRHKITKRGQNVTFRCDPISEHNRLYWYRQTLGQGPEFLTYFQNEAQLEKSRLLSDRFSAERPKGSFSTLEIQRTEQGDSAMYLCASSLVWGLRETQYFGPGTRLLVL.

The rearrangement joins TRBV2 to TRBJ2-3; 10 bases are shared with TRBD2. The length of the CDR3 is 15 residues. J lost 4 bases, V lost 3 bases, and 4 bases had no gene match. CDR1 is SNHLY, CDR2 FYNNEI, per germline. The CDR3 DNA sequence: TGTGCCAGCAGTGATCTAGCGGGAGCACCAGATACGCAGTATTTT. Protein: CASSDLAGAPDTQYF.

This clonotype has ten or more counts. The CDR3 DNA sequence: TGTGCCAGCATCAGTGTGAACACTGAAGCTTTCTTT. Translating gives CASISVNTEAFF. The chain is built from TRBV28 and TRBJ1-1; unclear D gene. V lost 7 bases and J 0 bases, leaving 6 bases between the germline ends. The CDR3 is 12 amino acids. Germline values: CDR1 MDHEN, CDR2 SYDVKM.

This clonotype was detected many times. The rearrangement uses TRBV15 and TRBJ1-1, with D possibly matching TRBD1 (6 bases). V lost 1 base to trimming and J lost 5 bases, with 8 bases between them. Germline V gene lookup returns CDR1 LNHNV and CDR2 YYDKDF (reference sequence). The CDR3 contains 13 residues. The DNA of the CDR3 is TGTGCCACCAGCAGAGGCAGGGGAACTGAAGCTTTCTTT. Translating it yields CATSRGRGTEAFF.

This clonotype was detected ten times or more. The chain combines TRBV28 with TRBJ1-2; D may be TRBD1 (6 bases). V lost 5 bases and J lost 6, with 16 bases in between. The CDR3 is 14 amino acids. CDR1 and CDR2 from the germline V gene are MDHEN and SYDVKM. The CDR3 coding sequence is TGTGCCAGCAGTCGATTCGACAGGAATGATGGCTACACCTTC. Protein product: CASSRFDRNDGYTF.

The rearrangement uses TRBV20-1 and TRBJ2-3, with TRBD2 matching over 11 bases. The ends lost 0 bases at V and 6 bases at J; junction bases unmatched: 5. The CDR3 length is 15 residues. Germline V gene sequence: CDR1 DFQATT, CDR2 SNEGSKA (reference sequence). CDR3 residues: CSARDRLAGWDTQYF. The CDR3 DNA reads as TGCAGTGCTAGAGATCGACTAGCGGGATGGGATACGCAGTATTTT.

A remark on this clonotype: An end of the junction does not agree with germline; a read error may underlie this. V usage is TRBV10-3 and J usage is TRBJ2-1; TRBD2 agrees at 15 bases. The CDR3 length is 16 residues. Germline loops: CDR1 ENHRY, CDR2 SYGVKD. The DNA of the CDR3 is TGTGCCATCAGTGGGGGGACTAGCGGGAGGTTCAATGAGCGGTTCTTC. This translates into CAISGGTSGRFNERFF.

Many counts were recorded for this clonotype. The genes are TRBV7-2 and TRBJ2-5, with TRBD1 identical over 11 bases. The CDR3 sequence is 15 residues long. Germline lookup yields CDR1 SGHTA and CDR2 FQGNSA. With V trimmed by 5 bases and J by 5 bases, 7 bases remained unmatched. The CDR3 reads CASSPDRGRDETQYF. The CDR3 nucleotides are TGTGCCAGCAGCCCGGACAGGGGGCGCGATGAGACCCAGTACTTC.

The chain carries TRBV20-1 and TRBJ2-5; 11 bases align to TRBD2. The CDR3 runs 13 residues. Germline assignment: CDR1 DFQATT and CDR2 SNEGSKA (reference sequence). The CDR3 bases are TGCAGCCACTTAGCGGGAGGGTACGAGACCCAGTACTTC. It translates to CSHLAGGYETQYF.

This clonotype has at least ten counts. The V and J genes are TRBV4-1 and TRBJ2-5, with 11 bases that match TRBD1. This CDR3 is 16 amino acids long. J was trimmed by 5 bases and V by 0 bases; bases with no gene match: 5. Germline loops: CDR1 MGHRA, CDR2 YSYEKL. CDR3 region: CASSQDRTGGWETQYF. CDR3 sequence (DNA): TGCGCCAGCAGCCAAGACCGGACAGGGGGCTGGGAGACCCAGTACTTC.

CDR3 nucleotides: TGTGCCAGCAGCTTGGAGCCATCCTGGGAGGGCTACACCTTC. It codes for CASSLEPSWEGYTF. The chain is built from TRBV5-4 and TRBJ1-2, with no clear D. Germline loops: CDR1 SGHNT, CDR2 YYREEE (reference sequence). V was pared by 0 bases and J by 8 bases, with 14 bases between. The CDR3 is 14 residues long.

This clonotype has at least ten counts. This chain links TRBV6-1 with TRBJ2-7; tentative D call: TRBD1 (5 bases). Looked up from germline, CDR1 is MNHNS and CDR2 is SASEGT. The CDR3 contains 12 residues. Trimming pared 6 bases from V and 3 bases from J, leaving 9 bases between. The CDR3 loop reads CASRDKFYEQYF. The DNA for the CDR3 is TGTGCCAGCAGGGACAAGTTCTACGAGCAGTACTTC.

There are a few counts of this clonotype. The V gene is TRBV30, the J gene TRBJ1-2, with D possibly being TRBD1 (6 bases). Germline values: CDR1 GTSNPN, CDR2 SVGIG (reference sequence). The V gene lost 0 bases and the J gene lost 4 bases, with 12 bases spanning the gap. This CDR3 contains 14 residues. The CDR3 DNA is TGTGCCTGGAGTGTAACAGGGCCATTCTATGGCTACACCTTC. This codes for CAWSVTGPFYGYTF. Filled out from reference TRBV30 and TRBJ1-2, the complete variable domain reads SQTIHQWPATLVQPVGSPLSLECTVEGTSNPNLYWYRQAAGRGLQLLFYSVGIGQISSEVPQNLSASRPQDRQFILSSKKLLLSDSGFYLCAWSVTGPFYGYTFGSGTRLTVV.

The chain links TRBV7-3 to TRBJ2-2; D gene ambiguous. Germline loops: CDR1 SGHTA, CDR2 FQGTGA. Trimming took 5 bases from V and 4 from J, leaving 11 bases between them. This CDR3 has 14 amino acids. The CDR3 loop reads CASSPLSSTGELFF. Written as DNA, the CDR3 is TGTGCCAGCAGCCCATTGTCGAGCACCGGGGAGCTGTTTTTT.

The sample holds many counts of this clonotype. V is TRBV12-3 or TRBV12-4 and J is TRBJ2-1, with 7 positions matching TRBD2. This CDR3 comprises 15 residues. With 3 bases clipped from V and 6 bases from J, the junction kept 8 bases outside the gene matches. In DNA form, the CDR3 reads TGTGCCAGCAGTTTCGTTGGACTAGGCGGCAATGAGCAGTTCTTC. Amino acids: CASSFVGLGGNEQFF.

V is TRBV29-1 and J is TRBJ1-3; 8 nucleotides align to TRBD1. The CDR3 totals 11 residues. Germline CDR1 is SQVTM and CDR2 is ANQGSEA. V trimming: 4 bases; J trimming: 11 bases; junction bases outside the gene matches: 4. CDR3 sequence (DNA): TGCAGCGTTGCAGACAGGGGCTCCATATATTTT. This sequence encodes CSVADRGSIYF.

This clonotype was seen ten or more times. V is TRBV28 and J is TRBJ1-2; no clear D gene. Trimming shortened V by 3 bases and J by 3 bases, and 11 bases separated the two germline ends. The germline V gene encodes CDR1 MDHEN and CDR2 SYDVKM. This CDR3 comprises 14 residues. Here the CDR3 reads CASSFPEWDYGYTF. CDR3 sequence (DNA): TGTGCCAGCAGTTTTCCCGAGTGGGACTATGGCTACACCTTC.

This chain joins TRBV6-1 and TRBJ2-1, with 9 positions matching TRBD1. The ends lost 2 bases at V and 6 bases at J; junction bases unmatched: 11. The length of the CDR3 is 17 residues. The germline V gene encodes CDR1 MNHNS and CDR2 SASEGT. This CDR3 is CASSELAPGQGGNEQFF. DNA of the CDR3: TGTGCCAGCAGTGAATTAGCACCGGGACAGGGAGGCAATGAGCAGTTCTTC.

The chain combines TRBV6-1 with TRBJ1-2; 11 nucleotides match TRBD1. Germline CDR1 MNHNS, CDR2 SASEGT. This CDR3 is 15 amino acids long. V shed 5 bases, J shed 6 bases, and the junction held 8 bases outside the gene matches. In DNA form, the CDR3 reads TGTGCCAGCAGTTCCAGGGACAGGGGGTTTGATGGCTACACCTTC. It yields the protein CASSSRDRGFDGYTF.

This chain uses TRBV7-9 with TRBJ1-2; the D is unclear. Germline V gene lookup returns CDR1 SEHNR and CDR2 FQNEAQ (reference sequence). This CDR3 is built from 15 residues. V lost 4 bases and J 2 bases, leaving 14 bases between the germline ends. The CDR3, as DNA: TGTGCCAGCAGCTCCTCTGACGGCCTAAACTATGGCTACACCTTC. It yields the protein CASSSSDGLNYGYTF.

Many counts were recorded for this clonotype. V and J are TRBV12-3 or TRBV12-4 and TRBJ1-4; maybe TRBD1 (6 bases). This CDR3 has 15 amino acids. The germline V and J ends were trimmed by 3 bases and 7 bases, with 15 bases remaining between them. The CDR3 region is CASSFVQGGGEKLFF. CDR3 nucleotide sequence: TGTGCCAGCAGTTTCGTACAGGGCGGTGGTGAAAAACTGTTTTTT.

Ten or more counts support this clonotype. The chain uses TRBV7-6 and TRBJ2-7, with D perhaps TRBD1 or TRBD2 (5 bases each). The CDR3 totals 15 residues. Germline V gene lookup returns CDR1 SGHVS and CDR2 FNYEAQ. With 1 base removed from V and 0 bases from J, the gap between germline ends came to 10 bases. The CDR3 sequence: CASSLGGGLSYEQYF. CDR3 nucleotides: TGTGCCAGCAGCTTAGGGGGCGGACTCTCCTACGAGCAGTACTTC.